Presented here are 32 T cell receptor beta chains from one specimen sequenced in a study of blood T cells in healthy people across ages. A second PCR, run for about 6 to 11 cycles, used a sample-barcoded 5' primer plus a J-beta primer mix. TCRdb recomputed calls from the 5' RACE reads with MiXCR, one row per CDR3 protein. The sample consists of about 1.1 million distinct CDR3 sequences, roughly two fifths of them appearing once. Material for sequencing was blood. Receptors originate from a young man in good health.

The sample holds many counts of this clonotype. J is TRBJ1-1 and V is TRBV7-9, with D maybe TRBD1 (5 bases). V was cut by 7 bases and J by 1 base, with 7 bases left in between. Germline lookup yields CDR1 SEHNR and CDR2 FQNEAQ (reference sequence). The CDR3 extends over 12 amino acids. The CDR3 loop reads CASTTGNTEAFF. The CDR3 nucleotides are TGTGCCAGCACCACAGGGAACACTGAAGCTTTCTTT.

This clonotype was counted between two and nine times. The rearrangement joins TRBV7-2 to TRBJ1-4, with D perhaps matching TRBD1 (5 bases). Germline V gene data show CDR1 as SGHTA and CDR2 as FQGNSA. The CDR3 runs to 14 residues. V shed 5 bases and J shed 3 bases, with 10 bases lying between them. CDR3 bases: TGTGCCAGCAGCGAGGGACGGGCTAATGAAAAACTGTTTTTT. It specifies CASSEGRANEKLFF.

The chain couples TRBV12-3 or TRBV12-4 to TRBJ1-1; D gene uncertain. The V and J ends lost 3 bases and 4 bases respectively, with 9 bases between them. The CDR3 consists of 13 residues. The CDR3 region has the DNA TGTGCCAGCAGTTTCCAGGTTTCCACTGAAGCTTTCTTT. It specifies CASSFQVSTEAFF.

The CDR3 region has the DNA TGTGCCAGCTTGGGGGTCCTCTTGTATTTT. Translated, it gives CASLGVLLYF. This chain uses TRBV6-6 with TRBJ2-3; D may correspond to TRBD1 or TRBD2 (5 bases each). CDR3 length equals 10 residues. V gave up 8 bases and J gave up 14 bases, with 14 bases separating them. Germline assignment: CDR1 MNHNY and CDR2 SVGAGI (reference sequence).

The chain joins TRBV20-1 to TRBJ2-3; TRBD2 matches at 12 bases. Trimming took 6 bases from V and 0 from J; bases not matched to a gene: 13. This CDR3 contains 18 residues. CDR1 and CDR2 from the germline V gene are DFQATT and SNEGSKA (reference sequence). CDR3 protein: CSASLTSGGTTSTDTQYF. In DNA, the CDR3 is TGCAGTGCCTCCCTCACTAGCGGGGGGACTACTAGCACAGATACGCAGTATTTT.

The chain employs TRBV7-8 and TRBJ2-1; D could derive from TRBD1 or TRBD2 (5 bases each). V shed 7 bases and J shed 8 bases, with 12 bases lying between them. This CDR3 has 12 residues. Germline V gene lookup returns CDR1 SGHVS and CDR2 FQNEAQ. The CDR3 region is CASTGVGDEQFF. CDR3 in DNA: TGTGCCAGCACCGGGGTGGGGGATGAGCAGTTCTTC.

In this sample, this clonotype turned up a few times. This chain links TRBV15 with TRBJ2-3; D is unclear. CDR3 length: 13 amino acids. Germline V CDR1 and CDR2: LNHNV, YYDKDF (reference sequence). The V end lost 0 bases, the J end lost 5 bases, and 6 bases lay between the germline ends. CDR3 bases: TGTGCCACCAGCAGAGATAGGGTAGATACGCAGTATTTT. As protein: CATSRDRVDTQYF.

This clonotype was seen a handful of times. This rearrangement joins TRBV12-3 or TRBV12-4 to TRBJ2-3; TRBD1 matches at 8 bases. CDR3 size: 14 residues. The V and J ends lost 5 bases and 5 bases, in that order; junction bases with no gene match: 6. CDR3 region: CASSMDRAGDTQYF. CDR3 nucleotides: TGTGCCAGCAGTATGGACAGGGCGGGAGATACGCAGTATTTT.

This clonotype was observed many times. The V and J genes are TRBV20-1 and TRBJ2-1, with D possibly TRBD2 on 7 matching bases. CDR3 length equals 16 residues. From germline, CDR1 is DFQATT and CDR2 SNEGSKA (reference sequence). V lost 5 bases, J lost 4 bases, and 21 bases lay in between. Here the CDR3 DNA reads TGCAGTGCTGAAACAGAGGGGGGGGACCCTTACAATGAGCAGTTCTTC. It translates to CSAETEGGDPYNEQFF.

The J gene is TRBJ2-1, the V gene TRBV2, with D possibly being TRBD2 (6 bases). Trimming removed 10 bases at V and 0 bases at J, with 13 bases between. The CDR3 totals 14 residues. Looked up from germline, CDR1 is SNHLY and CDR2 is FYNNEI. The CDR3 region is CATFPGSSYNEQFF. The CDR3 DNA reads as TGTGCCACCTTCCCCGGGAGCTCCTACAATGAGCAGTTCTTC.

This clonotype was picked up many times. This chain joins TRBV20-1 and TRBJ2-1; D possibly matches TRBD1 or TRBD2 (5 bases each). Per germline, CDR1 DFQATT and CDR2 SNEGSKA (reference sequence). The V end lost 3 bases, the J end lost 0 bases, and 15 bases lay between the germline ends. This CDR3 has 16 amino acids. Here the CDR3 DNA reads TGCAGTGCTAGGATCCTCGGGGACGACTCCTACAATGAGCAGTTCTTC. Its translation: CSARILGDDSYNEQFF.

This clonotype was counted many times. At one end, the junction sequence differs from germline, possibly due to a read error. The rearrangement uses TRBV5-1 and TRBJ2-3; unclear D gene. The V gene's germline CDR1 is SGHRS and CDR2 YFSETQ. This CDR3 is 14 amino acids long. For the CDR3, the DNA is TGTGCCAGCAGCTTGGGGTCTTTCACAGATACGCAGTATTTT. It specifies CASSLGSFTDTQYF.

This clonotype was counted only a few times. The chain links TRBV4-3 to TRBJ1-2, with D possibly being TRBD1 (6 bases). V lost 3 bases, J lost 8 bases, and 19 bases lay in between. The CDR3 is 15 residues long. Germline assignment: CDR1 LGHNA and CDR2 YSLEER. The CDR3 reads CASSQDWTANAGYTF. CDR3 coding DNA: TGCGCCAGCAGCCAGGACTGGACAGCCAATGCCGGCTACACCTTC.

This sequence joins TRBV27 and TRBJ1-2; TRBD1 agrees at 7 bases. Germline CDR1 reads MNHEY; CDR2 reads SMNVEV (reference sequence). Germline trimming cut 8 bases from V and 4 bases from J; bases unmatched to any gene: 13. This CDR3 contains 15 residues. The CDR3, as DNA: TGTGCCAGCTCATACGACAGGGACGGGCTCTATGGCTACACCTTC. It is translated as CASSYDRDGLYGYTF.

The gene calls are TRBV4-2 and TRBJ1-2, with TRBD1 matching over 8 bases. Germline loops: CDR1 LGHNA, CDR2 YNFKEQ. The CDR3 has 15 residues. The J segment lost 2 bases and the V segment lost 3 bases, leaving 5 bases of the junction unmatched. CDR3 loop: CASSQSTGGNYGYTF. The CDR3 DNA reads as TGTGCCAGCAGCCAGTCCACAGGGGGAAACTATGGCTACACCTTC.

The chain employs TRBV3-1 and TRBJ2-3, with D possibly being TRBD2 (6 bases). Looked up from germline, CDR1 is LGHDT and CDR2 is YNNKEL (reference sequence). Trimming took 7 bases from V and 9 from J, leaving 14 bases between them. The length of the CDR3 is 12 residues. The CDR3 DNA reads TGTGCCAGCAAGGGACTCGTGGGGACGCAGTATTTT. The encoded protein is CASKGLVGTQYF.

This clonotype showed up just once. This clone may be a read error of a much larger clone one base away. The CDR3 DNA follows: TGTGCCAGCGGCCAACCACAGGGGGTCTACAATGAGCAGTTCTTC. Translated: CASGQPQGVYNEQFF. V usage is TRBV7-2 and J usage is TRBJ2-1; 8 nucleotides agree with TRBD1. The CDR3 totals 15 residues. V was pared by 8 bases and J by 3 bases, with 9 bases of the junction left unmatched. Germline V gene sequence: CDR1 SGHTA, CDR2 FQGNSA.

This clonotype has more than one count but fewer than ten. J is TRBJ2-1 and V is TRBV7-3; possibly TRBD2 for D (5 bases). The length of the CDR3 is 16 residues. The V end was cut by 1 base, the J end by 0 bases, with 10 bases between. The germline gives CDR1 SGHTA, CDR2 FQGTGA. CDR3 sequence: CASSLKQRSSYNEQFF. The DNA of the CDR3 is TGTGCCAGCAGCTTAAAACAGCGGAGCTCCTACAATGAGCAGTTCTTC.

The V call is TRBV15, the J call TRBJ1-2; maybe TRBD1 (5 bases). CDR3 length equals 16 residues. V was shortened by 0 bases and J by 4 bases, with 15 bases between the two germline ends. CDR1 and CDR2 from the germline V gene are LNHNV and YYDKDF (reference sequence). As DNA, the CDR3 is TGTGCCACCAGCAGAGATCGGGGAACAGGTACCTATGGCTACACCTTC. Protein sequence: CATSRDRGTGTYGYTF.

The V call is TRBV6-2 or TRBV6-3, the J call TRBJ2-1, with 7 bases matching TRBD2. The CDR3 has 14 amino acids. Germline trimming cut 5 bases from V and 4 bases from J; bases unmatched to any gene: 5. Germline CDR1 is MNHEY and CDR2 is SVGEGT. The CDR3 spells CASSGGDLYNEQFF. The CDR3 DNA reads as TGTGCCAGCAGTGGGGGGGACCTATACAATGAGCAGTTCTTC.

The chain employs TRBV11-2 and TRBJ1-4, with 7 bases that match TRBD1. Looked up from germline, CDR1 is SGHAT and CDR2 is FQNNGV. The V gene end was trimmed by 5 bases and the J gene end by 8 bases; junction bases not matched to a gene: 11. This CDR3 region has 15 residues. This chain's CDR3 is CASSVRQGLGEKLFF. In DNA form, the CDR3 reads TGTGCCAGCAGCGTCAGACAGGGCCTTGGCGAAAAACTGTTTTTT. The full variable domain, its missing parts supplied by reference TRBV11-2 and TRBJ1-4, is EAGVAQSPRYKIIEKRQSVAFWCNPISGHATLYWYQQILGQGPKLLIQFQNNGVVDDSQLPKDRFSAERLKGVDSTLKIQPAKLEDSAVYLCASSVRQGLGEKLFFGSGTQLSVL.

The chain is built from TRBV11-2 and TRBJ1-4, with D maybe TRBD1 (6 bases). V was cut by 4 bases and J by 2 bases, with 20 bases left in between. The V gene's germline CDR1 is SGHAT and CDR2 FQNNGV. The CDR3 spans 18 residues. CDR3 DNA sequence: TGTGCCAGCAGCTCGGTACAGGGAGGGAAGGGGACTAATGAAAAACTGTTTTTT. Translated, it gives CASSSVQGGKGTNEKLFF.

This clonotype has only a few counts. The chain uses TRBV10-3 and TRBJ2-1; 7 nucleotides align to TRBD2. Germline V gives CDR1 ENHRY, CDR2 SYGVKD. The CDR3 is 13 residues long. With V trimmed by 7 bases and J by 9 bases, 9 bases remained unmatched. CDR3 nucleotides: TGTGCCATCAAGCGGGACGCAGGTCCTGAGCAGTTCTTC. It specifies CAIKRDAGPEQFF.

On this clonotype: At one end, the junction sequence differs from germline, possibly due to a read error. The genes are TRBV6-6 and TRBJ1-4; maybe TRBD1 (5 bases). The CDR3 spans 17 residues. CDR1 MNHNY and CDR2 SVGAGI come from the germline V gene (reference sequence). The CDR3 spells CASSFRDESLSNERLFF. CDR3 nucleotide sequence: TGTGCCAGCAGTTTCCGGGACGAAAGCCTTAGTAATGAAAGACTGTTTTTT.

This clonotype was detected ten times or more. The chain combines TRBV4-1 with TRBJ1-1; D is unclear. V gave up 8 bases and J gave up 3 bases, with 7 bases separating them. The V gene's germline CDR1 is MGHRA and CDR2 YSYEKL. The CDR3 is 11 residues long. CDR3 region: CASVSDTEAFF. DNA for the CDR3: TGCGCCAGCGTTTCAGACACTGAAGCTTTCTTT.

This clonotype was picked up one time. The rearrangement joins TRBV20-1 to TRBJ1-1; no clear D gene. Per the germline V gene, CDR1 is DFQATT and CDR2 is SNEGSKA (reference sequence). The CDR3 sequence is 12 residues long. CDR3 sequence: CSTEGGSTEAFF. The CDR3 DNA is TGCAGCACTGAGGGCGGTTCCACTGAAGCTTTCTTT.

The genes are TRBV6-1 and TRBJ2-5; D call uncertain. Germline CDR1 MNHNS, CDR2 SASEGT. Trimming took off 1 base at V and 10 bases at J, with 7 bases between the two ends. The CDR3 has 11 amino acids. CDR3 bases: TGTGCCAGCAGTGAAGTCGGGTACCAGTACTTC. Its translation: CASSEVGYQYF.

A few counts support this clonotype. The gene calls are TRBV7-6 and TRBJ2-1, with 10 bases fitting TRBD2. The V gene's germline CDR1 is SGHVS and CDR2 FNYEAQ. The CDR3 has 16 amino acids. J gave up 8 bases and V 0 bases, and 7 bases lay outside the gene matches. In nucleotides, the CDR3 is TGTGCCAGCAGCTTAGCGTCAACTAGCGGGGTCTATGAGCAGTTCTTC. This codes for CASSLASTSGVYEQFF. The complete variable domain, with remaining parts taken from reference TRBV7-6 and TRBJ2-1, reads GAGVSQSPRYKVTKRGQDVALRCDPISGHVSLYWYRQALGQGPEFLTYFNYEAQQDKSGLPNDRFSAERPEGSISTLTIQRTEQRDSAMYRCASSLASTSGVYEQFFGPGTRLTVL.

This rearrangement joins TRBV9 to TRBJ1-2; a weak D match, TRBD1 (5 bases). This CDR3 is 15 amino acids long. Between the trimmed V and J ends, which lost 3 bases and 5 bases, there was a span of 17 bases. Per germline, CDR1 SGDLS and CDR2 YYNGEE. CDR3 nucleotide sequence: TGTGCCAGCAGCGGTTCCGGGACGGACCTGTATGGCTACACCTTC. The encoded protein is CASSGSGTDLYGYTF.

A few counts support this clonotype. The chain links TRBV7-2 to TRBJ2-4, with 7 bases identical to TRBD1. CDR1 is SGHTA, CDR2 FQGNSA, per germline. The CDR3 spans 17 residues. J was trimmed by 0 bases and V by 2 bases; bases with no gene match: 7. Here the CDR3 DNA reads TGTGCCAGCAGCTTAAGGGGGCAGGGGAGAGCCAAAAACATTCAGTACTTC. It codes for CASSLRGQGRAKNIQYF.

This clonotype turned up a few times. The V and J genes are TRBV20-1 and TRBJ1-1, with D unresolved. The germline V gene encodes CDR1 DFQATT and CDR2 SNEGSKA (reference sequence). Deletions cut 0 bases from V and 11 bases from J, with 19 bases between. CDR3 length: 14 residues. CDR3 amino acids: CSARDREKRSRAFF. The CDR3, as DNA: TGCAGTGCTAGAGATCGGGAGAAGAGGAGCAGGGCTTTCTTT.

The chain uses TRBV7-8 and TRBJ2-7; D is unclear. Germline V CDR1 and CDR2: SGHVS, FQNEAQ. Trimming left V 2 bases short and J 3 bases short, with 14 bases between. This CDR3 is 15 amino acids long. CDR3 DNA: TGTGCCAGCAGCTTAAACCCAACCCTGCTCTACGAGCAGTACTTC. As protein: CASSLNPTLLYEQYF.